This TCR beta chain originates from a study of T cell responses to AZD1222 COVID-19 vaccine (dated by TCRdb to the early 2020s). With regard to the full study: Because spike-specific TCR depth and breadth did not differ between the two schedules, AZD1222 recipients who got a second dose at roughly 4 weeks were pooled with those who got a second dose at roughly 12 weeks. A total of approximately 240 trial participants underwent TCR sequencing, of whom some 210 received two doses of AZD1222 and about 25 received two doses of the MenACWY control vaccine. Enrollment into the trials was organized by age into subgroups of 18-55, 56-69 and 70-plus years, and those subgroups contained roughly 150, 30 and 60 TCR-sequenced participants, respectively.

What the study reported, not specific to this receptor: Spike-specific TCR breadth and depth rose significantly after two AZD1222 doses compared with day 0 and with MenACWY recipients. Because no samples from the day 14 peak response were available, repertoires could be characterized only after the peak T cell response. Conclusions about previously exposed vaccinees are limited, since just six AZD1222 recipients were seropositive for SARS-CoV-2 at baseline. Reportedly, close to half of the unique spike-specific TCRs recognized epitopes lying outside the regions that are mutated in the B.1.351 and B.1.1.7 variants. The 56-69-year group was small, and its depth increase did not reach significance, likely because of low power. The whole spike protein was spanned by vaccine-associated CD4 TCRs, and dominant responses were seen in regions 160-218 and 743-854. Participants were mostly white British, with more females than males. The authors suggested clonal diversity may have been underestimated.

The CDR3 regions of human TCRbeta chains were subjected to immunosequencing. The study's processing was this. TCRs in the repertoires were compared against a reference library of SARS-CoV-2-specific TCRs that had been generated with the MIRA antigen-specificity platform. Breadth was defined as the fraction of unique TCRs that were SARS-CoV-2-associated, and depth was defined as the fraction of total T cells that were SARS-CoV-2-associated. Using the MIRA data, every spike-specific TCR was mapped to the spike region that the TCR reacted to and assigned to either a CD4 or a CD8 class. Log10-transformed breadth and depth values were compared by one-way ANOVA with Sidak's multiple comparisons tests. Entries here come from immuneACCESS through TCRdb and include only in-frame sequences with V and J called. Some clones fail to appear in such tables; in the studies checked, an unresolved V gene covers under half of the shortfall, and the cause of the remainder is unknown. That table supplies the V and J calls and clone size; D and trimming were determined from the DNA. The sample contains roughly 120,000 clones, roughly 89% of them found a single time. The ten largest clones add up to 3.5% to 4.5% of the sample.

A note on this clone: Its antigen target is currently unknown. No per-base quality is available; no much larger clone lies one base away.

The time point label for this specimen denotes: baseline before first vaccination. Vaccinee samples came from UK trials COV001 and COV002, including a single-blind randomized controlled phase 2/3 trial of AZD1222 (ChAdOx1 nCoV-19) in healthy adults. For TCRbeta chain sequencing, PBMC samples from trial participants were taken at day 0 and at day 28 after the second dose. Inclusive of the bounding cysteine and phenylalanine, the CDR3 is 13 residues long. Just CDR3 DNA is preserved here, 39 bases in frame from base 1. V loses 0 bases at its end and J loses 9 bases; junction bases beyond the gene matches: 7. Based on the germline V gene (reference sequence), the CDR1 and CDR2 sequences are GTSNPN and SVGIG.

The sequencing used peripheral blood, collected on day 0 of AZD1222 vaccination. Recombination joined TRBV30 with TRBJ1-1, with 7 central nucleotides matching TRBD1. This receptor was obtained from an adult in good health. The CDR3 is CAWSVTGVRKAFF. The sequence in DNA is TGTGCCTGGAGTGTTACAGGGGTTAGGAAAGCTTTCTTT.